This T cell receptor beta chain was observed in a study of Ad26.COV2.S vaccination and SARS-CoV-2 variants. Germline loops: CDR1 SGDLS, CDR2 YYNGEE. J gave up 5 bases and V 4 bases, and 9 bases lay outside the gene matches. The CDR3 spans 18 residues. Described treatment: around 19 received Ad26.COV2.S at low or high dose, single or two shots; about 5 received placebo; per-sample allocation not given. Day 63 after the first vaccine or placebo injection was the time point for sampling. Method: immunoSEQ multiplex PCR; TCRdb's copy keeps in-frame clones and lacks some. The data show roughly 680,000 clones, 89% seen once.

The chain employs TRBV9 and TRBJ2-1; 16 bases align to TRBD2. The sample here was peripheral blood, taken in a trial of Ad26.COV2.S vaccine versus placebo. The sequence derives from a person between 18 and 59 years old who received the Ad26.COV2.S COVID-19 vaccine or a placebo. The CDR3 protein is CASSPRGLAGGRNNEQFF. The DNA for the CDR3 is TGTGCCAGCAGCCCCCGGGGACTAGCGGGGGGGCGGAACAATGAGCAGTTCTTC.